Following are 28 T cell receptor beta chains from one sample sequenced in a study of T cell responses to AZD1222 COVID-19 vaccine (dated by TCRdb to the early 2020s). Library preparation was by the immunoSEQ multiplex PCR assay. The table comes from immuneACCESS by way of TCRdb, which keeps in-frame sequences with V and J called. Part of the clones is missing from these tables; in studies checked, under half for an unresolved V gene and the rest for unknown reasons. The sample yields around 84,000 clones; 87% were counted once. About 1.6% of the sample comes from the top ten. The time point label for this specimen denotes: baseline before first vaccination. The sample here was peripheral blood, taken on day 0 of AZD1222 vaccination. These receptor sequences come from an adult in good health.

The gene calls are TRBV6-1 and TRBJ2-3; D may be TRBD1 or TRBD2 (6 bases each). The V and J ends lost 1 base and 5 bases respectively, with 13 bases between them. The CDR3 contains 15 residues. Germline CDR1 and CDR2: MNHNS and SASEGT. CDR3 DNA sequence: TGTGCCAGCAGTGAAGGAAGGGGGGCTGGAGATACGCAGTATTTT. Protein product: CASSEGRGAGDTQYF.

The genes are TRBV12-2 and TRBJ2-3; TRBD2 is the table's D call, not checked against the DNA. TRBV12-2 is reported as a pseudogene. The CDR3 has 16 residues. This CDR3 reads CASRLSRSSGTDTQYF. CDR3 sequence (DNA): TGTGCAAGTCGGCTTAGTAGGAGTTCAGGCACAGATACGCAGTATTTT.

V and J are TRBV2 and TRBJ1-4; tentatively, D is TRBD1 (6 bases). The CDR3 consists of 14 residues. V dropped 5 bases and J dropped 3 bases, with 10 bases sitting between them. Germline CDR1 is SNHLY and CDR2 is FYNNEI. The CDR3: CASSNRVANEKLFF. CDR3 nucleotides: TGTGCCAGCAGTAACAGGGTGGCTAATGAAAAACTGTTTTTT.

The chain combines TRBV7-6 with TRBJ1-1; 12 positions match TRBD1. CDR1 is SGHVS, CDR2 FNYEAQ, per germline. This CDR3 spans 15 amino acids. With 5 bases clipped from V and 4 bases from J, the junction kept 5 bases outside the gene matches. CDR3 region: CASSRGQGASTEAFF. The CDR3 bases are TGTGCCAGCAGCAGGGGACAGGGGGCGAGCACTGAAGCTTTCTTT.

The rearrangement uses TRBV19 and TRBJ2-1, with a possible D match to TRBD1 (6 bases). The ends were cut back, 3 bases at V and 2 bases at J, with 11 bases in the middle. Germline CDR1 LNHDA, CDR2 SQIVND (reference sequence). The CDR3 extends over 15 amino acids. The CDR3 sequence: CASSIAQGTYNEQFF. In DNA, the CDR3 is TGTGCCAGTAGTATTGCACAGGGAACCTACAATGAGCAGTTCTTC. Together with reference TRBV19 and TRBJ2-1, the CDR3 gives the full variable domain: DGGITQSPKYLFRKEGQNVTLSCEQNLNHDAMYWYRQDPGQGLRLIYYSQIVNDFQKGDIAEGYSVSREKKESFPLTVTSAQKNPTAFYLCASSIAQGTYNEQFFGPGTRLTVL.

The chain links TRBV5-1 to TRBJ1-2, with a tentative D call TRBD1 (5 bases). V lost 0 bases to trimming and J lost 3 bases, with 18 bases between them. This CDR3 comprises 17 residues. The germline CDR1 and CDR2 sequences are SGHRS and YFSETQ. The CDR3 loop reads CASSLAPGGREDYGYTF. As DNA, the CDR3 is TGCGCCAGCAGCTTGGCCCCGGGGGGTCGAGAAGACTATGGCTACACCTTC.

This chain joins TRBV2 and TRBJ2-3; TRBD2 matches at 7 bases. Trimming took 9 bases from V and 5 from J; bases not matched to a gene: 11. Germline V gene sequence: CDR1 SNHLY, CDR2 FYNNEI. The CDR3 is 14 residues long. The CDR3 DNA is TGTGCCAGTATTCACGGCGGGAGAGAAGATACGCAGTATTTT. Amino acids: CASIHGGREDTQYF.

The chain couples TRBV3-1 (or the pseudogene TRBV3-2) to TRBJ1-5; D ambiguous. The CDR3 runs 16 residues. Germline CDR1 and CDR2: LGHDT and YNNKEL (reference sequence). Deletions cut 1 base from V and 0 bases from J, with 10 bases between. The DNA for the CDR3 is TGTGCCAGCAGCCAAGGGGCACACTATAGCAATCAGCCCCAGCATTTT. Protein sequence: CASSQGAHYSNQPQHF.

The CDR3 region is CASCDLSSGNTIYF. CDR3 coding DNA: TGTGCCAGTTGTGACCTGAGCTCTGGAAACACCATATATTTT. The chain employs TRBV27 and TRBJ1-3; D is unresolved. This CDR3 region has 14 residues. Germline loops: CDR1 MNHEY, CDR2 SMNVEV (reference sequence). The V end lost 9 bases, the J end lost 0 bases, and 12 bases lay between the germline ends.

The chain recombines TRBV7-2 with TRBJ2-5; a weak D match, TRBD2 (7 bases). With 1 base removed from V and 9 bases from J, the gap between germline ends came to 21 bases. CDR1 SGHTA and CDR2 FQGNSA come from the germline V gene. This CDR3 is built from 16 residues. CDR3 loop: CASSLDGGGLNRAQYF. The CDR3, as DNA: TGTGCCAGCAGCTTAGATGGGGGGGGCCTCAACCGGGCCCAGTACTTC.

The gene calls are TRBV5-1 and TRBJ1-1; TRBD1 might be the D (6 bases). The germline gives CDR1 SGHRS, CDR2 YFSETQ. V was cut by 6 bases and J by 0 bases, with 21 bases left in between. The CDR3 runs to 17 residues. The DNA of the CDR3 is TGCGCCAGCAAAATGAACCAGGGGTCCTTCATGAACACTGAAGCTTTCTTT. This sequence encodes CASKMNQGSFMNTEAFF.

The CDR3 DNA follows: TGTGCCAGCAGCTACCTTTCGGACAGCGTAATGAACACTGAAGCTTTCTTT. Its protein is CASSYLSDSVMNTEAFF. This rearrangement joins TRBV7-8 to TRBJ1-1; D may be TRBD1 (6 bases). From germline, CDR1 is SGHVS and CDR2 FQNEAQ. V was cut by 4 bases and J by 0 bases, with 18 bases left in between. This CDR3 has 17 amino acids.

This sequence joins TRBV5-1 and TRBJ1-5, with D perhaps matching TRBD1 (6 bases). The CDR3 totals 14 residues. CDR1 and CDR2 from the germline V gene are SGHRS and YFSETQ. The V end lost 0 bases, the J end lost 7 bases, and 11 bases lay between the germline ends. This CDR3 reads CASSLGGLGQPQHF. CDR3 sequence (DNA): TGCGCCAGCAGCTTGGGGGGGCTCGGACAGCCCCAGCATTTT.

The chain combines TRBV27 with TRBJ1-1, with D possibly being TRBD1 (6 bases). Germline V gene data show CDR1 as MNHEY and CDR2 as SMNVEV (reference sequence). The CDR3 contains 17 residues. The germline V and J ends were trimmed by 2 bases and 4 bases, with 20 bases remaining between them. CDR3 loop: CASSLKVFGGGITEAFF. CDR3 DNA sequence: TGTGCCAGCAGTTTAAAGGTGTTTGGGGGCGGGATCACTGAAGCTTTCTTT.

V and J are TRBV30 and TRBJ2-5, with a possible D match to TRBD2 (6 bases). Germline V lookup: CDR1 GTSNPN, CDR2 SVGIG (reference sequence). The CDR3 runs to 15 residues. V lost 4 bases and J 5 bases, leaving 20 bases between the germline ends. For the CDR3, the DNA is TGTGCCTGGATGGTGGGCGGGACGCAGGCGGAGACCCAGTACTTC. It translates to CAWMVGGTQAETQYF.

The genes are TRBV7-9 and TRBJ1-1, with no clear D. The V end was cut by 3 bases, the J end by 3 bases, with 11 bases between. The CDR3 is 14 amino acids. Looked up from germline, CDR1 is SEHNR and CDR2 is FQNEAQ (reference sequence). CDR3 bases: TGTGCCAGCAGCTTTGAGGGCACGCACACTGAAGCTTTCTTT. Its protein is CASSFEGTHTEAFF.

V gene TRBV5-5 combines with J gene TRBJ2-7; 8 bases match TRBD1. The CDR3 has 15 residues. Trimming cost V 4 bases and J 6 bases; bases outside gene matches: 12. The germline V gene encodes CDR1 SGHKS and CDR2 YYEKEE (reference sequence). The CDR3 reads CASSPSTGTGGEQYF. In DNA form, the CDR3 reads TGTGCCAGCAGCCCGAGTACCGGGACAGGAGGCGAGCAGTACTTC.

Note on this clone: One end of the junction does not line up with germline, which may come from a read error. CDR3 loop: CAGSPGGSTEKLFF. In DNA form, the CDR3 reads TGTGCCGGCAGCCCGGGGGGCTCTACGGAAAAACTGTTTTTT. The chain uses TRBV3-1 (or the pseudogene TRBV3-2) and TRBJ1-4, with a tentative D call TRBD1 (6 bases). The CDR3 runs to 14 residues. The germline V gene encodes CDR1 LGHDT and CDR2 YNNKEL (reference sequence).

The chain carries TRBV6-5 and TRBJ1-6, with a tentative D call TRBD1 (5 bases). The CDR3 covers 11 residues. CDR1 is MNHEY, CDR2 SVGAGI, per germline. Deletions cut 10 bases from V and 13 bases from J, with 14 bases between. CDR3: CATQDRFPLHF. In DNA, the CDR3 is TGTGCCACACAGGACCGGTTCCCCCTCCACTTT.

About this clone itself: One end of the junction is discordant with germline, which a read error may explain. The gene calls are TRBV6-1 and TRBJ1-6; TRBD1 agrees at 8 bases. The CDR3 consists of 15 residues. From germline, CDR1 is MNHNS and CDR2 SASEGT. CDR3 DNA: TGTGCCAGCAGTGACACCATTCCGGACAGGGTTGGTAAGGACTTT. It encodes CASSDTIPDRVGKDF.

This rearrangement joins TRBV30 to TRBJ1-4, with unresolved D. Trimming removed 0 bases at V and 10 bases at J, with 9 bases between. Germline CDR1 reads GTSNPN; CDR2 reads SVGIG (reference sequence). The CDR3 has 12 residues. The CDR3 loop is CAWSVSIAKLFF. CDR3 in DNA: TGTGCCTGGAGTGTCTCGATTGCAAAACTGTTTTTT.

The CDR3 coding sequence is TGTGCCAGCAGACTGACAGGGGCCCAAGAGACCCAGTACTTC. Translated, it gives CASRLTGAQETQYF. The V gene is TRBV6-5, the J gene TRBJ2-5, with TRBD1 matching over 8 bases. Germline V gene sequence: CDR1 MNHEY, CDR2 SVGAGI. The CDR3 extends over 14 amino acids. J was trimmed by 1 base and V by 6 bases; bases with no gene match: 4.

The V gene is TRBV11-2, the J gene TRBJ1-4, with TRBD1 matching over 7 bases. The CDR3 covers 15 residues. Trimming cost V 3 bases and J 5 bases; bases outside gene matches: 6. CDR1 is SGHAT and CDR2 is FQNNGV in the germline V gene. The CDR3 sequence is CASSFSGTVNEKLFF. In DNA form, the CDR3 reads TGTGCCAGCAGCTTCTCCGGGACAGTAAATGAAAAACTGTTTTTT.

This clone appeared a few times. The chain joins TRBV30 to TRBJ2-2; 7 bases fit TRBD2. Trimming took 3 bases from V and 4 from J; bases not matched to a gene: 8. The CDR3 runs to 15 residues. Germline V gives CDR1 GTSNPN, CDR2 SVGIG (reference sequence). CDR3 DNA sequence: TGTGCCTGGAGAAAACCGGGACTACTCACCGGGGAGCTGTTTTTT. This encodes CAWRKPGLLTGELFF.

The chain combines TRBV19 with TRBJ1-2; maybe TRBD1 (6 bases). This CDR3 is built from 17 residues. Germline lookup yields CDR1 LNHDA and CDR2 SQIVND (reference sequence). V was clipped by 2 bases and J by 0 bases, with 16 bases between them. CDR3 residues: CASSISSGTRANYGYTF. Written as DNA, the CDR3 is TGTGCCAGTAGTATATCTTCCGGGACACGCGCTAACTATGGCTACACCTTC.

This sequence joins TRBV6-5 and TRBJ1-1; possible D gene TRBD1, 5 bases. CDR1 is MNHEY and CDR2 is SVGAGI in the germline V gene. CDR3 length: 13 residues. Trimming stripped 6 bases from V and 1 base from J, with 9 bases between. The chain's CDR3 is CASSSRGNTEAFF. In DNA, the CDR3 is TGTGCCAGCAGCTCAAGGGGGAACACTGAAGCTTTCTTT.

This clone was seen just once. This chain links TRBV2 with TRBJ2-5, with a weak D call TRBD2 (5 bases). V lost 7 bases and J 3 bases, leaving 12 bases between the germline ends. This CDR3 has 13 amino acids. Germline assignment: CDR1 SNHLY and CDR2 FYNNEI. Here the CDR3 DNA reads TGTGCCAGCAAAAAGGACTTGAAAGAGACCCAGTACTTC. As protein: CASKKDLKETQYF.

V usage is TRBV19 and J usage is TRBJ2-2; TRBD1 agrees at 10 bases. The length of the CDR3 is 15 residues. The J segment lost 4 bases and the V segment lost 4 bases, leaving 3 bases of the junction unmatched. Germline CDR1 LNHDA, CDR2 SQIVND (reference sequence). CDR3 in amino acids: CASSTWTGGTGELFF. CDR3 nucleotide sequence: TGTGCCAGTAGTACTTGGACAGGGGGCACCGGGGAGCTGTTTTTT.